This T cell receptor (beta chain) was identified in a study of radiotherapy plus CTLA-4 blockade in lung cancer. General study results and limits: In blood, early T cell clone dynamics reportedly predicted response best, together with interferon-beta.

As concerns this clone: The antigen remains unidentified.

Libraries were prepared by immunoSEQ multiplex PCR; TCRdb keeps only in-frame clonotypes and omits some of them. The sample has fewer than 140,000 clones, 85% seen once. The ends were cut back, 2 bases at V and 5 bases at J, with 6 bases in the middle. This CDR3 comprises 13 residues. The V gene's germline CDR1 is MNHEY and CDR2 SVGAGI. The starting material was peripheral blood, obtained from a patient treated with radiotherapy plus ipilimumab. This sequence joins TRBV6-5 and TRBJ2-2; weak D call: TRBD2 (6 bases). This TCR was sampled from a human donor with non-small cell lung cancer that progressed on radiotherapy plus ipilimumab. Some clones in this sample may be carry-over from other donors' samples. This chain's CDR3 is CASSYAGTGELFF. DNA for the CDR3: TGTGCCAGCAGTTACGCGGGGACCGGGGAGCTGTTTTTT.